This T cell receptor (beta chain) was obtained from a study of PD-1 blockade in classical Hodgkin lymphoma. Study results and limitations: Why the repertoires differ is still unclear, perhaps disease activity or prior therapy. TCR diversity rose significantly by C4D1 in CD4+ but not CD8+ cells. Newly diagnosed patients were reported to exhibit reduced baseline TCR diversity relative to healthy donors.

The CDR3 is made up of 17 amino acids. The germline V gene encodes CDR1 SQVTM and CDR2 ANQGSEA. V lost 1 base to trimming and J lost 4 bases; unmatched junction nucleotides: 12. As concerns this clone: What it binds is not known.

Some clones are missing from TCRdb's copy, which holds only in-frame ones; the method was immunoSEQ multiplex PCR. The table shows tens of thousands of clones, with 89% occurring only once. Relapse after autologous stem cell transplantation occurred in every patient, and brentuximab vedotin exposure varied. The chain is built from TRBV29-1 and TRBJ2-2, with 7 bases fitting TRBD2. The source was peripheral blood mononuclear cells (PBMCs), collected at baseline. This TCR was recovered from a human donor with classical Hodgkin lymphoma. CDR3 protein: CSVEGGYGGGFTGELFF. CDR3 bases: TGCAGCGTTGAAGGAGGTTATGGGGGAGGGTTCACCGGGGAGCTGTTTTTT.